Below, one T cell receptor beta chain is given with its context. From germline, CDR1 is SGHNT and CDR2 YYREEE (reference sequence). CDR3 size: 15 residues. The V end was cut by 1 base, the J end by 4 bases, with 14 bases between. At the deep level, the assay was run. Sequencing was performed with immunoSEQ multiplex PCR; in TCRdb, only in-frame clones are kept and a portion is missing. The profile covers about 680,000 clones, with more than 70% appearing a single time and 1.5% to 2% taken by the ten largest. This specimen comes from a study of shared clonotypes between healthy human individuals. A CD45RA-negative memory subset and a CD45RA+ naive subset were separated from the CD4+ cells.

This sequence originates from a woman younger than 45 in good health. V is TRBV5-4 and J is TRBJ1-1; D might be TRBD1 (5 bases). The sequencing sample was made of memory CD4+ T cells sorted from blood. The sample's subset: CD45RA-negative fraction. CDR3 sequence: CASSLLGDGGTEAFF. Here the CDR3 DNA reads TGTGCCAGCAGCTTGCTAGGGGACGGGGGCACTGAAGCTTTCTTT.